The 5 T cell receptor beta chains presented below share a single source sample, sequenced in a study of Tregs in tolerant kidney transplant recipients. TCRdb's copy holds only in-frame clones and misses some; the assay was immunoSEQ multiplex PCR. This sample contains approximately 52,000 clones. Source: CD4+ T cells from blood, taken before the transplant. These receptors came from a human donor who received a combined kidney and bone marrow transplant.

The part of the CDR3 DNA that was read is TGTGCCAGCAGCTTAGTTGGGGGGAGAGGGAGCACAGATACG. Protein product: CASSLVGGRGSTDT. The CDR3 as a whole reads CASSLVGGRGSTDTQYF. The gene calls are TRBV7-3 and TRBJ2-3, with D maybe TRBD2 (6 bases). The read finishes 3 residues shy of the CDR3 end, and the germline J gene is used to complete it. CDR1 is SGHTA, CDR2 FQGTGA, per germline. The CDR3 extends over 17 amino acids. Trimming left V 2 bases short and J 0 bases short, with 15 bases between. Based on the CDR3 plus reference TRBV7-3 and TRBJ2-3, the full variable domain is GAGVSQTPSNKVTEKGKYVELRCDPISGHTALYWYRQSLGQGPEFLIYFQGTGAADDSGLPNDRFFAVRPEGSVSTLKIQRTERGDSAVYLCASSLVGGRGSTDTQYFGPGTRLTVL.

On this clone itself: The read falls 3 residues short of the CDR3 end, and the missing part is taken from the germline J gene. The rearrangement links TRBV10-3 to TRBJ1-2, with D unclear. This CDR3 region has 12 residues. The germline V and J ends were trimmed by 5 bases and 7 bases, with 11 bases remaining between them. Germline lookup yields CDR1 ENHRY and CDR2 SYGVKD. The CDR3 is CAISPMSSGYTF. Incomplete CDR3 DNA: TGTGCCATCAGTCCTATGTCGAGTGGC.

As regards this clone: The read ends 3 residues shy of where the CDR3 ends; the end is completed using the germline J gene. Within the sample, other DNA sequences also encode this same CDR3. The chain joins TRBV7-9 to TRBJ2-7; TRBD1 matches 8 bases. In germline, CDR1 is SEHNR, CDR2 FQNEAQ (reference sequence). The CDR3 totals 14 residues. V was pared by 3 bases and J by 3 bases, with 4 bases of the junction left unmatched. The DNA read from the CDR3 is TGTGCCAGCAGCTTGGGGACAGGATTCTACGAG. This sequence encodes CASSLGTGFYE. The whole CDR3 region reads CASSLGTGFYEQYF.

As regards this clone: The missing CDR3 end, 3 residues past where the read stops, is filled in from the germline J gene. This chain uses TRBV29-1 with TRBJ2-5, with D unclear. V was pared by 3 bases and J by 5 bases, with 19 bases between. Germline V CDR1 and CDR2: SQVTM, ANQGSEA. The CDR3 consists of 15 residues. The sequenced part of the CDR3 DNA is TGCAGCGTTGACCTTCACTCCCGGGTCGGGGAGACC. As protein: CSVDLHSRVGET. The entire CDR3 sequence reads CSVDLHSRVGETQYF.

A note on this clone: Read data end 3 residues before the CDR3 end; the end is taken from the germline J gene. The chain uses TRBV20-1 and TRBJ1-2; 8 bases line up with TRBD1. The V gene end was trimmed by 5 bases and the J gene end by 7 bases; junction bases not matched to a gene: 6. The CDR3 runs to 12 residues. Germline CDR1 is DFQATT and CDR2 is SNEGSKA (reference sequence). CDR3 DNA (partial): TGCAGTGCTGGGGGACAGGATTCTGGC. It specifies CSAGGQDSG. The entire CDR3 reads CSAGGQDSGYTF.